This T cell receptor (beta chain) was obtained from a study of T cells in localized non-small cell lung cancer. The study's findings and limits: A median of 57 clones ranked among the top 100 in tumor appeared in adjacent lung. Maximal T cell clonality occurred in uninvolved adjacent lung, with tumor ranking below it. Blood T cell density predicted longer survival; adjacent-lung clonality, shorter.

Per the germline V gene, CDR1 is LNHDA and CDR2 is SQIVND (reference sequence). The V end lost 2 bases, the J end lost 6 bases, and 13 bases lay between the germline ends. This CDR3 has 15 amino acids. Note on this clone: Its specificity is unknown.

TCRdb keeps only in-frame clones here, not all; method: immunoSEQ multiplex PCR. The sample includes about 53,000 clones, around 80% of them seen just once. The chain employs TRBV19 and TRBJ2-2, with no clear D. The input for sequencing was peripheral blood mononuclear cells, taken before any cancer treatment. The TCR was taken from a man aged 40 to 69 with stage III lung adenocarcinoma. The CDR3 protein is CASSILLDSSGELFF. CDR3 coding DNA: TGTGCCAGTAGTATACTCCTGGATAGCTCCGGGGAGCTGTTTTTT.